This note documents a single T cell receptor beta chain sequence. This clonotype has ten or more counts. Its antigen has not been determined. The input lacks base qualities; no much larger clone sits a single base away. Moderately to severely active disease, a Clinical Activity Score of at least 3, a NOSPECS grade of at least 4, and a duration under 3 months were present in ophthalmopathy patients. Exclusion was applied to patients with uncontrolled infections, other autoimmune diseases, pregnancy or lactation. Diagnoses relied on clinical symptoms, serum thyroxine and TRAb, thyroid ultrasound and orbital computed tomography. PBMCs were separated from roughly 10 ml of fresh peripheral blood using Ficoll-Paque density gradient centrifugation. Trizol reagent was used to extract total RNA, and RNA quality was then checked on an Agilent 2100 Bioanalyzer. TCR beta CDR3 regions were amplified from RNA transcripts. The first round of RT-PCR for the TCR CDR3 was performed with the HTBI primer set and the Qiagen OneStep RT-PCR kit. A second multiplex PCR round built the libraries, followed by size selection and purification. Paired-end sequencing of the libraries was performed with 100 bp reads on an Illumina HiSeq2000. Per the source publication's procedure: SOAPnuke was used to process the raw data, throwing out any read that contained adapters or uncalled bases, had a mean Phred below 15, or lacked an exact constant-primer or identifier match. COPE v1.2.5 was used to merge the high-quality paired reads, and each unique nucleotide sequence was defined as a clonotype. MiTCR v1.1 was used to align clonotypes to the IMGT TRBV, TRBD and TRBJ reference segments. Only V-J combinations with frequency above 0.0001, covering about 99% of repertoires, were analysed. A TCS score was defined as the ratio of F50 (clonal expansion) to E x V (chaos), with BLOSUM62-based TCRdist applied between CDR3 peptides within each V-J. Welch's t-statistics and random forest reduced around 520 V-J features to 10 to 15, which were used in a naive Bayes classifier (R e1071). Thyroid-blood repertoire similarity was quantified with the Morisita-Horn index. The raw public data were reprocessed by TCRdb itself: fastp quality trimming at Q25, MiXCR clonotype calling, in-frame beta chains only. Rows are unified per CDR3 protein, each entry keeping the most common DNA and genes. These V and J calls derive from TCRdb rather than the authors' analysis. The sample has hundreds of thousands of distinct CDR3 sequences on record, 14% to 15% of them singletons. Around 4.5% of the sample comes from the top ten.

The CDR3 covers 17 residues, taking in both the cysteine and the phenylalanine. Left in the record is the CDR3 DNA by itself, 51 bases read in frame from the first base. The trim is 6 bases for V and 0 bases for J, with a gap of 20 bases between the germline ends. Via the germline V gene, CDR1 is MDHEN and CDR2 SYDVKM. The entry originates in a study of T cells in Graves' hyperthyroidism and ophthalmopathy (dated by TCRdb to the late 2010s). For the wider study: Peripheral blood was sampled at the time of initial diagnosis, prior to any treatment. To identify distinguishing TCR V-J signatures, a discovery cohort of some 99 patients was used, comprising 43 with Graves' ophthalmopathy and around 57 with stable Graves' hyperthyroidism. Whether ophthalmopathy could be predicted prospectively was tested in an independent validation cohort made up of 18 to 20 hyperthyroidism patients plus 17 patients who later progressed to ophthalmopathy. The 100 discovery patients were randomly split 7:3 into training and test sets. After blood sampling, hyperthyroidism patients were treated with methimazole at a starting dose of 30 mg daily, and ophthalmopathy patients were treated with high-dose intravenous methylprednisolone. In addition, the study compared T-cell repertoires in thyroid tissue and in blood from five to seven Graves' hyperthyroidism patients. The paper describes TCR Vbeta CDR3 sequencing of about 140 peripheral blood samples, made up of roughly 45 ophthalmopathy patients, 70 to 75 hyperthyroidism patients and some 17 progressor patients.

Summary of the overall study and its limitations: A model built on a 13 V-J signature distinguished ophthalmopathy from stable hyperthyroidism, reaching about 89% sensitivity and about 81% specificity in cross-validation and 80%/75% in testing. Most expanded thyroid clonotypes (frequency above 0.001) were also detected in blood, suggesting blood repertoires may reflect thyroid immune responses. No statistical method was used to fix the sample size in advance, and group allocation was not hidden from the investigators. In validation, progression to ophthalmopathy was predicted by the model with roughly 69% sensitivity and 72.22% specificity, a median of approximately 7.1 months before onset.

Specimen: blood. The TCR was taken from a woman aged 40 to 55 with Graves' ophthalmopathy. The V gene is TRBV28 and the J gene is TRBJ1-1; the D gene cannot be named for sure. The CDR3 is CASSLYPTSGMNTEAFF. At the DNA level, the sequence is TGTGCCAGCAGCCTTTACCCGACATCCGGCATGAACACTGAAGCTTTCTTT.